Below, one T cell receptor (beta chain) is given with its context. The data derive from a study of T cell responses to AZD1222 COVID-19 vaccine. This CDR3 is 18 amino acids long. The V gene's germline CDR1 is SGHRS and CDR2 YFSETQ. V lost 3 bases and J lost 0, with 16 bases in between. Profiled with immunoSEQ multiplex PCR; TCRdb holds only in-frame clones, not every one. The sample lists about 130,000 clones; roughly 92% were seen once. This clonotype originated in an adult in good health. The sequencing used peripheral blood, collected on day 0 of AZD1222 vaccination. The rearrangement uses TRBV5-1 and TRBJ1-6; D uncertain. For the CDR3, the DNA is TGCGCCAGCAGCTCCCCTCCTGGGGAGGGCTCCTATAATTCACCCCTCCACTTT. Encoded protein: CASSSPPGEGSYNSPLHF.